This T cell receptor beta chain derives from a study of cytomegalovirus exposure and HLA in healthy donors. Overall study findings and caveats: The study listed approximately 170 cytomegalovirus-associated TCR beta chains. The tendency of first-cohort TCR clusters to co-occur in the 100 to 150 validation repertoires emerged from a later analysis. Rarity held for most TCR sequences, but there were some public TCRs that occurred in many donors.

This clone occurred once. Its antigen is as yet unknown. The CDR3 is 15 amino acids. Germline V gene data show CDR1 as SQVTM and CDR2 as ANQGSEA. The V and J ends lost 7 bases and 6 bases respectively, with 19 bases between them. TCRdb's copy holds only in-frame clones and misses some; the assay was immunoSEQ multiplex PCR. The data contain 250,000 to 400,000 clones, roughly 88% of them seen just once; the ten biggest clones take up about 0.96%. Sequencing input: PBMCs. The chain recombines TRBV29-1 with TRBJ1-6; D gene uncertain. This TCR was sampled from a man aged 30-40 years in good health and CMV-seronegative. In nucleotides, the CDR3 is TGCAGCGCCCGCCGTCTTGAGGGAATTAATTCACCCCTCCACTTT. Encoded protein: CSARRLEGINSPLHF.